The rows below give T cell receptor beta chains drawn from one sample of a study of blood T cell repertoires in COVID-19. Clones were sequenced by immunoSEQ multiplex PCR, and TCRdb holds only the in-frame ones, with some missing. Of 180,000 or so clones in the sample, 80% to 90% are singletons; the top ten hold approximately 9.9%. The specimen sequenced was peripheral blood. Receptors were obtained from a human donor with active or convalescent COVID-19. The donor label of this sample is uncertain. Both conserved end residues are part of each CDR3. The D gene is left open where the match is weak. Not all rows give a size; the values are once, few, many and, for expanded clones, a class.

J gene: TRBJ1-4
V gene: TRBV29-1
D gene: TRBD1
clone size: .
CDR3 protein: CSVVLGQGGEKLFF
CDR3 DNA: TGCAGCGTTGTCCTCGGACAGGGTGGGGAAAAACTGTTTTTT

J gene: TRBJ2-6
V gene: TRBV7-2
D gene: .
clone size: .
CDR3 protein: CASSLGQGANVLTF
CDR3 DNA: TGTGCCAGCAGCTTAGGACAGGGGGCCAACGTCCTGACTTTC

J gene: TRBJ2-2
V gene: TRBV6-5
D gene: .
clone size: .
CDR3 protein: CASRTGASGELFF
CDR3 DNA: TGTGCCAGCAGGACGGGAGCATCCGGGGAGCTGTTTTTT

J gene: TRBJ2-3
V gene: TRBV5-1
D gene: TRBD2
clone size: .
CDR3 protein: CASTLAVDTSGGDDTQYF
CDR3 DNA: TGCGCCAGCACCCTGGCCGTTGATACTAGCGGGGGTGACGATACGCAGTATTTT

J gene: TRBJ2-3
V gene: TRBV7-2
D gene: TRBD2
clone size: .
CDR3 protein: CASSLHGAGATDTQYF
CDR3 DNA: TGTGCCAGCAGCTTACACGGAGCGGGGGCCACAGATACGCAGTATTTT

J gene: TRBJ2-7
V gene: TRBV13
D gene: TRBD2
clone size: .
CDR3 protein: CASSGLGLAGGPKNEQYF
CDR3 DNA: TGTGCCAGCAGCGGGCTCGGACTAGCGGGAGGGCCGAAGAACGAGCAGTACTTC

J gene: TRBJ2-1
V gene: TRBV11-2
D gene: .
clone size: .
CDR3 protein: CASSLDRAGASYNEQFF
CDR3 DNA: TGTGCCAGCAGCTTAGATCGGGCGGGGGCGAGCTACAATGAGCAGTTCTTC

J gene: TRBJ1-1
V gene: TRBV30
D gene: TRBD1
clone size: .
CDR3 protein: CAWQQGFTEAFF
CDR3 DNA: TGTGCCTGGCAACAGGGGTTCACTGAAGCTTTCTTT

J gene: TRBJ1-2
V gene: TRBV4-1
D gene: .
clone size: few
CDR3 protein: CASSHPPLAYTF
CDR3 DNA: TGCGCCAGCAGCCACCCCCCTCTTGCGTACACCTTC

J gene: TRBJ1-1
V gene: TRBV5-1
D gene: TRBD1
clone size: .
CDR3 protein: CASTPTGGPYTEAFF
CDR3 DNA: TGCGCCAGCACCCCGACAGGGGGCCCGTATACTGAAGCTTTCTTT

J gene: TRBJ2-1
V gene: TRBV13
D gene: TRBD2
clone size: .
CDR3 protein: CASSKGGLAEEQFF
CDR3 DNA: TGTGCCAGCAGCAAAGGGGGACTAGCGGAAGAGCAGTTCTTC

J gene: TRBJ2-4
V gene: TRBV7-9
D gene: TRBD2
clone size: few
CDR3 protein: CASSLVRTSGRSYIQYF
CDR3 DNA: TGTGCCAGCAGCTTAGTTAGGACTAGCGGGAGGAGCTACATTCAGTACTTC

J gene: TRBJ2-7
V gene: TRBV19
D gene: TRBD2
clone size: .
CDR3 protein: CASRGGEGNSYEQYF
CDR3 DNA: TGTGCCAGTAGGGGGGGGGAAGGAAACTCCTACGAGCAGTACTTC

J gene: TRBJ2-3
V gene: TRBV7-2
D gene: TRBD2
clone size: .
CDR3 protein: CASSLQAGERHTQYF
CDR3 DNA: TGTGCCAGCAGCTTACAAGCGGGAGAGAGGCATACGCAGTATTTT

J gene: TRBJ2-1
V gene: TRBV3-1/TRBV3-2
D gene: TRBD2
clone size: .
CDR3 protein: CASSQVSGSSYNEQFF
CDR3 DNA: TGTGCCAGCAGCCAAGTAAGCGGGAGCTCCTACAATGAGCAGTTCTTC

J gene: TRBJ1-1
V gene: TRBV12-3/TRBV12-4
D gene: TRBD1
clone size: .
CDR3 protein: CASSQQGRTEAFF
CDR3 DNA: TGTGCCAGCAGTCAACAGGGGCGGACTGAAGCTTTCTTT

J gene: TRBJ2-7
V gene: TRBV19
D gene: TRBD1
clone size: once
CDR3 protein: CASRPGTGTYEQYF
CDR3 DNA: TGTGCCAGCCGGCCCGGGACAGGCACCTACGAGCAGTACTTC

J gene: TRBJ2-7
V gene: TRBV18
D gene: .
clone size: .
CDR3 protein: CASSLGPSYEQYF
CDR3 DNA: TGTGCCAGCTCACTGGGGCCTTCCTACGAGCAGTACTTC